The 18 T cell receptor beta chains below come from one sample, sequenced in a study of Graves' ophthalmopathy and Graves' hyperthyroidism. Amplified TCR beta CDR3 regions were obtained using RNA transcripts as template. HTBI primers were used in a first-round RT-PCR, which preceded a second-round multiplex PCR. TCRdb processed the multiplex PCR reads anew with MiXCR; each CDR3 protein has one entry. The sample shows about 1.1 million distinct CDR3 sequences, 36% of them seen only once. Sequenced sample: peripheral blood or thyroid tissue (not recorded which). The receptor source for this set is an adult man with Graves' hyperthyroidism.

This clonotype was seen just once. A much larger clonotype is one base distant, so this may be a read error. The V call is TRBV2, the J call TRBJ1-6; D remains unclear. The V end was cut by 3 bases, the J end by 7 bases, with 16 bases between. CDR3 size: 16 residues. The germline V gene encodes CDR1 SNHLY and CDR2 FYNNEI. The DNA for the CDR3 is TGTGCCAGCAGTGACCTCGCAGACGGATTCAATTCACCCCTCCACTTT. This codes for CASSDLADGFNSPLHF.

This clonotype has more than one count but fewer than ten. This sequence joins TRBV12-3 or TRBV12-4 and TRBJ1-5; D gene unclear. This CDR3 has 15 residues. V lost 3 bases and J 4 bases, leaving 13 bases between the germline ends. CDR3 nucleotides: TGTGCCAGCAGTTTCCGGTCAGGATATAATCAGCCCCAGCATTTT. As protein: CASSFRSGYNQPQHF.

The rearrangement links TRBV10-2 to TRBJ1-4, with a weak D call TRBD1 (5 bases). V was shortened by 8 bases and J by 0 bases, with 10 bases between the two germline ends. Germline V lookup: CDR1 WSHSY, CDR2 SAAADI. The CDR3 is 14 amino acids. The CDR3 DNA is TGCGCCAGCCGAGGGGAAGCAACTAATGAAAAACTGTTTTTT. It translates to CASRGEATNEKLFF.

This clonotype was seen a handful of times. One end of the junction is discordant with germline, which a read error may explain. The chain employs TRBV12-3 or TRBV12-4 and TRBJ2-7, with D perhaps TRBD2 (6 bases). The CDR3 sequence is 17 residues long. CDR3: CASSLAPLARSLYEQYF. The CDR3 DNA follows: TGTGCCAGCAGCTTAGCCCCACTAGCTCGCTCCCTCTACGAGCAGTACTTC.

This clonotype was seen many times. The chain joins TRBV20-1 to TRBJ2-7; a possible D gene is TRBD1 (6 bases). Germline V gives CDR1 DFQATT, CDR2 SNEGSKA (reference sequence). V was trimmed by 5 bases and J by 2 bases, leaving 16 bases between them. The CDR3 has 14 amino acids. The CDR3 protein is CSAVTDRGTYEQYF. CDR3 DNA: TGCAGTGCTGTAACGGACAGAGGGACCTACGAGCAGTACTTC.

V gene TRBV19 combines with J gene TRBJ2-3; D perhaps matches TRBD1 (6 bases). V lost 6 bases, J lost 7 bases, and 20 bases lay in between. This CDR3 is 15 amino acids long. Germline CDR1 LNHDA, CDR2 SQIVND (reference sequence). The CDR3 DNA sequence: TGTGCCAGTAGCCTCCAGGGGAACGAGTGGAATACGCAGTATTTT. It encodes CASSLQGNEWNTQYF. The entire variable domain, with the rest obtained from reference TRBV19 and TRBJ2-3, is as follows: DGGITQSPKYLFRKEGQNVTLSCEQNLNHDAMYWYRQDPGQGLRLIYYSQIVNDFQKGDIAEGYSVSREKKESFPLTVTSAQKNPTAFYLCASSLQGNEWNTQYFGPGTRLTVL.

This clonotype showed up many times. The chain recombines TRBV10-3 with TRBJ1-1; D is possibly TRBD1 (5 bases). The germline V and J ends were trimmed by 7 bases and 1 base, with 10 bases remaining between them. The CDR3 sequence is 13 residues long. The germline CDR1 and CDR2 sequences are ENHRY and SYGVKD. The CDR3 sequence is CAIMRGSNTEAFF. In DNA form, the CDR3 reads TGTGCCATCATGAGGGGCTCGAACACTGAAGCTTTCTTT.

The sample holds many counts of this clonotype. The chain links TRBV7-3 to TRBJ1-2; D is uncertain. Germline assignment: CDR1 SGHTA and CDR2 FQGTGA. Trimming cost V 2 bases and J 8 bases, with 12 bases left between them. CDR3 length: 13 residues. CDR3 amino acids: CASSLSSGSGYTF. The CDR3 nucleotides read TGTGCCAGCAGCTTATCTTCCGGGAGCGGCTACACCTTC.

J is TRBJ1-6 and V is TRBV3-1; D is uncertain. The germline CDR1 and CDR2 sequences are LGHDT and YNNKEL (reference sequence). Trimming removed 1 base at V and 0 bases at J, with 7 bases between. The CDR3 spans 16 residues. The chain's CDR3 is CASSQAWSSYNSPLHF. CDR3 in DNA: TGTGCCAGCAGCCAAGCGTGGAGCTCCTATAATTCACCCCTCCACTTT.

This clonotype was detected many times. CDR3 coding DNA: TGCAGCGTTGGCGGGGGGGGGGGCCCCTCCTACGAGCAGTACTTC. This codes for CSVGGGGGPSYEQYF. The chain employs TRBV29-1 and TRBJ2-7; TRBD2 aligns across 9 bases. The CDR3 is 15 residues long. Germline CDR1 and CDR2: SQVTM and ANQGSEA. V lost 4 bases and J lost 0; bases outside the gene matches: 7.

This clonotype came up a few times. This chain uses TRBV7-9 with TRBJ2-5, with a possible D match to TRBD2 (6 bases). V lost 5 bases, J lost 5 bases, and 12 bases lay in between. This CDR3 spans 13 amino acids. Germline loops: CDR1 SEHNR, CDR2 FQNEAQ (reference sequence). The DNA for the CDR3 is TGTGCCAGCAGCCGGGGGAGTACGGAGACCCAGTACTTC. Translating it yields CASSRGSTETQYF.

The chain is built from TRBV29-1 and TRBJ1-2, with a weak D call TRBD1 (6 bases). The CDR3 is 13 residues long. The V and J ends lost 0 bases and 10 bases respectively, with 15 bases between them. Per the germline V gene, CDR1 is SQVTM and CDR2 is ANQGSEA. The CDR3 spells CSVEEGRGRVYTF. The CDR3 DNA sequence: TGCAGCGTTGAAGAGGGCAGGGGACGAGTCTACACCTTC. Full variable domain (remainder filled in from reference TRBV29-1 and TRBJ1-2): SAVISQKPSRDICQRGTSLTIQCQVDSQVTMMFWYRQQPGQSLTLIATANQGSEATYESGFVIDKFPISRPNLTFSTLTVSNMSPEDSSIYLCSVEEGRGRVYTFGSGTRLTVV.

The chain joins TRBV6-2 or TRBV6-3 to TRBJ2-2, with 9 bases that match TRBD1. Germline V CDR1 and CDR2: MNHEY, SVGEGT. CDR3 size: 15 residues. Losses at the gene ends were 5 bases for V and 3 bases for J; bases not matched to a gene: 4. DNA for the CDR3: TGTGCCAGCAGTCCTACAGGGGGCCACACCGGGGAGCTGTTTTTT. It encodes CASSPTGGHTGELFF.

This clonotype was found many times. The rearrangement links TRBV12-3 or TRBV12-4 to TRBJ1-6, with D unresolved. Trimming removed 4 bases at V and 6 bases at J, with 13 bases between. CDR3 length equals 15 residues. The DNA for the CDR3 is TGTGCCAGCAGTTCCTCACTTAGGAGTAATTCACCCCTCCACTTT. Translation gives CASSSSLRSNSPLHF.

This clonotype was seen many times. CDR3 nucleotides: TGTGCCACCAGCAGAGACTTAGCGGGGGGGCAAGAGACCCAGTACTTC. Amino acid sequence: CATSRDLAGGQETQYF. This chain links TRBV15 with TRBJ2-5; 11 bases align to TRBD2. V shed 0 bases and J 2 bases; nucleotides not matched to a gene: 2. From germline, CDR1 is LNHNV and CDR2 YYDKDF (reference sequence). The CDR3 length is 16 residues.

The chain employs TRBV20-1 and TRBJ1-6, with D uncertain. The CDR3 covers 13 residues. Trimming pared 6 bases from V and 15 bases from J, leaving 21 bases between. From germline, CDR1 is DFQATT and CDR2 SNEGSKA (reference sequence). The CDR3 DNA reads as TGCAGTGCAAAGGGAGCGTCGGGGTCGAACCTCCACTTT. It translates to CSAKGASGSNLHF.

Comment on this clonotype: This may come from a read error, since a much larger clone is one base off. This rearrangement joins TRBV9 to TRBJ1-5; D is uncertain. V gave up 2 bases and J gave up 6 bases, with 15 bases separating them. The CDR3 is 15 residues long. Germline V lookup: CDR1 SGDLS, CDR2 YYNGEE. In nucleotides, the CDR3 is TGTGCCAGCAGCGTCGGAAGCTCTCCTGGTCAGCCCCAGCATTTT. Translated: CASSVGSSPGQPQHF.

A remark on this clonotype: A much larger clone is a single base away; this may be a read error. The gene calls are TRBV19 and TRBJ2-5; D is uncertain. The CDR3 runs 12 residues. Germline V lookup: CDR1 LNHDA, CDR2 SQIVND (reference sequence). The V and J ends lost 5 bases and 6 bases respectively, with 10 bases between them. Here the CDR3 reads CASSGSAQTQYF. The CDR3 region has the DNA TGTGCCAGTAGTGGATCAGCTCAGACCCAGTACTTC.